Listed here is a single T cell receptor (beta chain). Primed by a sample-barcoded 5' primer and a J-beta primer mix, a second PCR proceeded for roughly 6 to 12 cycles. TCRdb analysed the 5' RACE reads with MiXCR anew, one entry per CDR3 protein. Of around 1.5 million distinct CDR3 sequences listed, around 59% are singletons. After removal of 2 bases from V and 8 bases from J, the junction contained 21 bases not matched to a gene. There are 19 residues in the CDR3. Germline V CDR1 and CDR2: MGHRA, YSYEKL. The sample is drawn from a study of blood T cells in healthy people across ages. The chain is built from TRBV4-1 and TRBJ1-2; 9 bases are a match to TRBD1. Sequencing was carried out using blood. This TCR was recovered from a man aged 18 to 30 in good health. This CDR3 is CASSQPLRGPGQGMGGYTF. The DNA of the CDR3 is TGCGCCAGCAGCCAACCTCTTAGGGGCCCGGGACAGGGTATGGGCGGCTACACCTTC.